Listed below are T cell receptor beta chains from one sample, sequenced in a study of T-cell memory formation after mild COVID-19. TCRdb re-called the 5' RACE reads through MiXCR, storing one row per CDR3 protein. The sample contains 300,000 to 350,000 distinct CDR3 sequences, 13% to 15% of which appear only once. Source material: PBMCs or a T cell subset sorted from them (not recorded which). Receptor source: a young man who had mild COVID-19 (a few samples of this study predate the infection). Cell type and time point are not known. The CDR3 runs from the conserved cysteine through the conserved F or W. The D gene is left open where the match is weak. Expanded clones get a size class; other rows say once, few or many, or leave the size out.

V	D	size	J	DNA	CDR3
TRBV27	.	few	TRBJ2-2	TGTGCCAGCAGCCGAAACAGGGAATCCGGGGAGCTGTTTTTT	CASSRNRESGELFF
TRBV5-4	.	.	TRBJ1-1	TGTGCCAGCAGCAATAGGGCCGGGGGGCTGGGCACTGAAGCTTTCTTT	CASSNRAGGLGTEAFF
TRBV20-1	.	.	TRBJ2-1	TGCAGTGTTGGGGGGCGAGGGGGCGGCAATGAGCAGTTCTTC	CSVGGRGGGNEQFF
TRBV21-1	.	few	TRBJ1-1	TGTGCCAGCAGCAGGGGGATGGAAGCTTTCTTT	CASSRGMEAFF
TRBV15	.	.	TRBJ1-5	TGTGCCACCAGCAGATATGCCGGGACCCTCCATCAGCCCCAGCATTTT	CATSRYAGTLHQPQHF
TRBV9	.	.	TRBJ2-4	TGTGCCAGCAGCGTAGACGGAAACATTCAGTACTTC	CASSVDGNIQYF
TRBV5-1	.	many	TRBJ1-1	TGCGCCAGCAGCTTGACAGGGAACACTGAAGCTTTCTTT	CASSLTGNTEAFF
TRBV7-6	.	.	TRBJ2-1	TGTGCCAGCAGCTTAGCGCTGGGGAATGAGCAGTTCTTC	CASSLALGNEQFF
TRBV11-2	TRBD2	.	TRBJ2-1	TGTGCCAGCAGCTTAGGACCGGCAGCGGGAGGGTACAATGAGCAGTTCTTC	CASSLGPAAGGYNEQFF
TRBV10-1	.	.	TRBJ2-3	TGCGCCAGCGGTAGTCCGTGGGGGCGCAGCACAGATACGCAGTATTTT	CASGSPWGRSTDTQYF
TRBV6-4	.	few	TRBJ1-2	TGTGCCAGCAGTGCCGAACAGGGAGGCTATGGCTACACCTTC	CASSAEQGGYGYTF
TRBV5-5	TRBD1	.	TRBJ1-2	TGTGCCAGCAGCACGGACTCAGGGGGGTATGGCTACACCTTC	CASSTDSGGYGYTF
TRBV7-9	TRBD1	few	TRBJ2-7	TGTGCCAGCAGCCTGGGACAGGGAAACTACGAGCAGTACTTC	CASSLGQGNYEQYF
TRBV7-2	TRBD1	few	TRBJ1-6	TGTGCCAGCGCCGGGACAGGGTATTCACCCCTCCACTTT	CASAGTGYSPLHF
TRBV10-3	TRBD2	.	TRBJ2-2	TGTGCCATCAACGGGAGAGAGCGGGGGAACGGGGAGCTGTTTTTT	CAINGRERGNGELFF
TRBV4-3	.	.	TRBJ1-3	TGCGCCAGCAGCCAAGATGCGACACGAGGAAACACCATATATTTT	CASSQDATRGNTIYF
TRBV5-4	.	many	TRBJ1-4	TGTGCCAGCAGCTTGGGACAAAATAATGAAAAACTGTTTTTT	CASSLGQNNEKLFF
TRBV7-8	TRBD1	few	TRBJ2-7	TGTGCCAGCAGCTCCTCGGGACAGGGTAACGAGCAGTACTTC	CASSSSGQGNEQYF
TRBV18	.	.	TRBJ2-3	TGTGCCAGCTCACTACAGGGTTGGTCGGATACGCAGTATTTT	CASSLQGWSDTQYF
TRBV2	.	.	TRBJ2-1	TGTGCCAGCAGTGCACAGGGATACAATGAGCAGTTCTTC	CASSAQGYNEQFF
TRBV11-2	.	many	TRBJ2-1	TGTGCCAGCAGTTATTGGGATGGTGAGCAGTTCTTC	CASSYWDGEQFF
TRBV7-6	.	.	TRBJ2-2	TGTGCCAGCAGCTCACTCGCAGGGGTTACGAACACCGGGGAGCTGTTTTTT	CASSSLAGVTNTGELFF
TRBV15	TRBD1	few	TRBJ1-5	TGTGCCACCAGCCGCCGCGGGACAGATCAGCCCCAGCATTTT	CATSRRGTDQPQHF
TRBV5-1	TRBD2	many	TRBJ2-3	TGCGCCAGCAGTAATTGGGGACTAGATGCAGATACGCAGTATTTT	CASSNWGLDADTQYF
TRBV18	.	few	TRBJ2-1	TGTGCCAGCTCACCCTTGGGGCGGGCGCCGGTTGGCAATGAGCAGTTCTTC	CASSPLGRAPVGNEQFF
TRBV4-1	TRBD1	few	TRBJ1-4	TGCGCCAGCAGCCGGGGGGGGACAGCTAATGAAAAACTGTTTTTT	CASSRGGTANEKLFF
TRBV11-2	.	.	TRBJ1-1	TGTGCCAGCAGCCCGGGCAGGGGAGCTGAAGCTTTCTTT	CASSPGRGAEAFF
TRBV29-1	.	many	TRBJ2-6	TGCAGCGTTGAAGTCCCGGTTCCCTACTCTGGGGCCAACGTCCTGACTTTC	CSVEVPVPYSGANVLTF
TRBV18	.	few	TRBJ1-2	TGTGCCAGCTCGCCCGTAGGGGGGCGCTTTCGGGGCTACACCTTC	CASSPVGGRFRGYTF
TRBV5-1	.	few	TRBJ2-5	TGCGCCAGCAGCATGATAGCGGAAGAGACCCAGTACTTC	CASSMIAEETQYF
TRBV7-2	TRBD2	few	TRBJ2-5	TGTGCCAGCAGCTCATTGGGACTAGCGGGGGGGGAGACCCAGTACTTC	CASSSLGLAGGETQYF
TRBV20-1	.	few	TRBJ2-3	TGCAGTGCTAGAGATGTGTTGCCAGATACGCAGTATTTT	CSARDVLPDTQYF
TRBV6-2/TRBV6-3	.	once	TRBJ1-4	TGTGCCAGCAGCTCTACAGCAACTAATGAAAAACTGTTTTTT	CASSSTATNEKLFF